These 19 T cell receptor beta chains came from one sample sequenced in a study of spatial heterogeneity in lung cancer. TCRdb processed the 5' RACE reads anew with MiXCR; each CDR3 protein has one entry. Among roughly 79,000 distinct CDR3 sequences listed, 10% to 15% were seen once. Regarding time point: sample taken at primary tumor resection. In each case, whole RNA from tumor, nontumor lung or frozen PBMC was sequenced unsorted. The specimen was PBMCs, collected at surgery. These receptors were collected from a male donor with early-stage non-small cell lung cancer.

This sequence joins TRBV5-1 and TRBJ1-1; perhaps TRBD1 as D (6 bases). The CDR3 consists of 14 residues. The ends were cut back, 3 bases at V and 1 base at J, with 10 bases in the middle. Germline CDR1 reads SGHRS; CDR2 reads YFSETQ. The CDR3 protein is CASSSQQGNTEAFF. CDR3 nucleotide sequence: TGCGCCAGCAGCTCACAACAGGGGAACACTGAAGCTTTCTTT.

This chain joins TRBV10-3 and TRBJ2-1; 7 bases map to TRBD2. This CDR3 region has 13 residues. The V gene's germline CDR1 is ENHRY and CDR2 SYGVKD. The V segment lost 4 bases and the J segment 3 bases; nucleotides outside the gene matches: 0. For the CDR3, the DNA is TGTGCCATCAGTGGCGGGAGCTACAATGAGCAGTTCTTC. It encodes CAISGGSYNEQFF.

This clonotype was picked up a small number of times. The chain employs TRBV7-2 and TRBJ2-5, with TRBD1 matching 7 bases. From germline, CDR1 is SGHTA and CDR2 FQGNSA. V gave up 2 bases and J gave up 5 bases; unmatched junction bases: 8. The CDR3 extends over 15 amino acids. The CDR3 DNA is TGTGCCAGCAGCTTACTACCGAAGGGGGCGGAGACCCAGTACTTC. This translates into CASSLLPKGAETQYF.

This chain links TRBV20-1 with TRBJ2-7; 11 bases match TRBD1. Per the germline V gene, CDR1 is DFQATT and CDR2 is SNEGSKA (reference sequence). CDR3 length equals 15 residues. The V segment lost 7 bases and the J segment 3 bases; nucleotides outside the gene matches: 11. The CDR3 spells CSVGTGGWGVYEQYF. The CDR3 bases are TGCAGTGTTGGGACAGGGGGATGGGGAGTCTACGAGCAGTACTTC.

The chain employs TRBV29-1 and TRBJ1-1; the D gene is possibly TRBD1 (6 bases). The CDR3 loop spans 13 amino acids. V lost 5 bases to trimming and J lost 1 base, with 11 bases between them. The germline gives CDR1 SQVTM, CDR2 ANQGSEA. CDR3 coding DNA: TGCAGCGTTCACTCGACAGGGAACACTGAAGCTTTCTTT. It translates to CSVHSTGNTEAFF.

The DNA for the CDR3 is TGCAGCGTTGAAGTGGGGGCAGGCACTGAAGCTTTCTTT. This sequence encodes CSVEVGAGTEAFF. The rearrangement links TRBV29-1 to TRBJ1-1; D is perhaps TRBD1 (6 bases). The V and J ends lost 1 base and 4 bases respectively, with 10 bases between them. The CDR3 is made up of 13 amino acids. Germline-derived CDR1 and CDR2 are SQVTM and ANQGSEA.

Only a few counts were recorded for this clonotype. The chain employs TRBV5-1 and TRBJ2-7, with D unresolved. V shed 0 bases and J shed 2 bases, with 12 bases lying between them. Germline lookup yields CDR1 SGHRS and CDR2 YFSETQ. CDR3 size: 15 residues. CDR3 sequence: CASSLADPDPYEQYF. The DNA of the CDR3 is TGCGCCAGCAGCTTGGCGGACCCAGACCCCTACGAGCAGTACTTC. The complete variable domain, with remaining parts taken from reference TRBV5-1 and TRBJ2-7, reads KAGVTQTPRYLIKTRGQQVTLSCSPISGHRSVSWYQQTPGQGLQFLFEYFSETQRNKGNFPGRFSGRQFSNSRSEMNVSTLELGDSALYLCASSLADPDPYEQYFGPGTRLTVT.

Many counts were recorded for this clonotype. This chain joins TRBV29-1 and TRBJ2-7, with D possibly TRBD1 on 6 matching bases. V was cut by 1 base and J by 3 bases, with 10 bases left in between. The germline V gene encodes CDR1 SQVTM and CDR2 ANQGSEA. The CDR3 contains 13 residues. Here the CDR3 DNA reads TGCAGCGTTGAAGGGGGACAAGTCTACGAGCAGTACTTC. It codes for CSVEGGQVYEQYF.

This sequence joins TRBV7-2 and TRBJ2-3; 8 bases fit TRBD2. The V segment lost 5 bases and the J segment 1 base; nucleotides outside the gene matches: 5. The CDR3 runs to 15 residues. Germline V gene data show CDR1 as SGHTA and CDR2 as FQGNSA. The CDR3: CASSRAGAGTDTQYF. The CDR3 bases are TGTGCCAGCAGCCGAGCGGGGGCCGGCACAGATACGCAGTATTTT.

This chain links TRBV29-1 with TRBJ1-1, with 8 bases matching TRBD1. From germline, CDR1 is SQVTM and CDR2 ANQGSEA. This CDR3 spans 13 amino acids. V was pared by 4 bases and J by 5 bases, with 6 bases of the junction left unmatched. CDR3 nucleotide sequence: TGCAGCGTTGGCCTCAGGGGGCTTACTGAAGCTTTCTTT. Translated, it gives CSVGLRGLTEAFF.

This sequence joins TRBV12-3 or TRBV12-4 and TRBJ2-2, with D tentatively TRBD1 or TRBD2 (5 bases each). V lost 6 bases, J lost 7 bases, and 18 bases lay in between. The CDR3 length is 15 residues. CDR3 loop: CASRLMMGVDGELFF. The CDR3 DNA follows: TGTGCCAGCAGGTTGATGATGGGGGTCGACGGGGAGCTGTTTTTT.

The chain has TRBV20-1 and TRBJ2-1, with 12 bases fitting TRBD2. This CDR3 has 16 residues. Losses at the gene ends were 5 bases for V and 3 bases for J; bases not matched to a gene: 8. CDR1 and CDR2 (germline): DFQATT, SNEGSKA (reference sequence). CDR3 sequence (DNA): TGCAGTGCTCCAATGACTAGCGGGAGAGTCTACAATGAGCAGTTCTTC. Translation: CSAPMTSGRVYNEQFF.

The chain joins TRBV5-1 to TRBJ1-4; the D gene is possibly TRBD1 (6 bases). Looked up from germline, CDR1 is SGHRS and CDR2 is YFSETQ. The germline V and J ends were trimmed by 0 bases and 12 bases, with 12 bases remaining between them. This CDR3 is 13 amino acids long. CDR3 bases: TGCGCCAGCAGCTTGGCTCAGACAGGCGAACTGTTTTTT. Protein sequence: CASSLAQTGELFF.

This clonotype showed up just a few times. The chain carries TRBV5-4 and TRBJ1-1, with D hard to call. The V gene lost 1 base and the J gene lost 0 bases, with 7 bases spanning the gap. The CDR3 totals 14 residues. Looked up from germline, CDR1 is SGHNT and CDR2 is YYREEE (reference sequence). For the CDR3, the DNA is TGTGCCAGCAGCTTGACACTCATGAACACTGAAGCTTTCTTT. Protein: CASSLTLMNTEAFF.

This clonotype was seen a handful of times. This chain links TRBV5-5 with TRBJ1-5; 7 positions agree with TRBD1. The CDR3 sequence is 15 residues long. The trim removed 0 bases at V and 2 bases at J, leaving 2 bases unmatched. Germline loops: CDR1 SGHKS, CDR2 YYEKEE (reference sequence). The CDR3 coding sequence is TGTGCCAGCAGCTTGGACAGGGGTGGCAATCAGCCCCAGCATTTT. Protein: CASSLDRGGNQPQHF.

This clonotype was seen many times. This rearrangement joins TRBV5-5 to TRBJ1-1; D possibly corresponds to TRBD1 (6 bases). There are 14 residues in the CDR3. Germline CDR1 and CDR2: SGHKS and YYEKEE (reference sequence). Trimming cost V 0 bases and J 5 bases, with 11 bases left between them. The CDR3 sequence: CASSLVRGRTEAFF. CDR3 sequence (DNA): TGTGCCAGCAGCTTGGTCAGGGGAAGAACTGAAGCTTTCTTT.

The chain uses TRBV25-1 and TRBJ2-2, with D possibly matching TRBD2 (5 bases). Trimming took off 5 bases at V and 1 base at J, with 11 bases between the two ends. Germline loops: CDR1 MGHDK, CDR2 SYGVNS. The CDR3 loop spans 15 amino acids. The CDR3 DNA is TGTGCCAGCAGTAGAGCAAGCGGGAACACCGGGGAGCTGTTTTTT. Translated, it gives CASSRASGNTGELFF.

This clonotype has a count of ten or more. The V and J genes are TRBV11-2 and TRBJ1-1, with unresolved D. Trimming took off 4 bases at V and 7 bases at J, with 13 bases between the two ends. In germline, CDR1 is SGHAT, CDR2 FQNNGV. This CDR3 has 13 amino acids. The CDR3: CASSSGQMDEAFF. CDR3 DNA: TGTGCCAGCAGCTCCGGTCAGATGGATGAAGCTTTCTTT.

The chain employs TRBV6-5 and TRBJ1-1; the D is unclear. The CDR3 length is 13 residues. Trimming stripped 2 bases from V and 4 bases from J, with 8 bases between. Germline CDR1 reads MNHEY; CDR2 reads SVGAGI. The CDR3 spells CASSYVGRTEAFF. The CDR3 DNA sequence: TGTGCCAGCAGTTACGTCGGCCGCACTGAAGCTTTCTTT.